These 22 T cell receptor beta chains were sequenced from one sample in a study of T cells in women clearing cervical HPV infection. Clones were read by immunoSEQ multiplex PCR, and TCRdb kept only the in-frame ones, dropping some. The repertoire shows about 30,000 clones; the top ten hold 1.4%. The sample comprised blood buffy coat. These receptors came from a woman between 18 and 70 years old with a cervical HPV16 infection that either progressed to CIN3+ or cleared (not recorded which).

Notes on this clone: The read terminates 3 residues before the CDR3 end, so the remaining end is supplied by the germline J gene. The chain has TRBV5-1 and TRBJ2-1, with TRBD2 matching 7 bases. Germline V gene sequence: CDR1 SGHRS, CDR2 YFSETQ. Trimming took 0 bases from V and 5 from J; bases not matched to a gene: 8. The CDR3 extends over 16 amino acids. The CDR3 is CASSLDGGGFDNEQFF. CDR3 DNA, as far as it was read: TGCGCCAGCAGCTTGGACGGGGGAGGGTTTGACAATGAG.

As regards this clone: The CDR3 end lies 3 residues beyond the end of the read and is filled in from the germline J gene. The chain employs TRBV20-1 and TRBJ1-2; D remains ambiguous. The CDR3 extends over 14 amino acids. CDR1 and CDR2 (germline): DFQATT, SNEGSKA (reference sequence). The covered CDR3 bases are TGCAGTGCTGCTAGTTCCCAAAGCTCCTACGAC. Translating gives CSAASSQSSYD. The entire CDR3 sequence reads CSAASSQSSYDYTF.

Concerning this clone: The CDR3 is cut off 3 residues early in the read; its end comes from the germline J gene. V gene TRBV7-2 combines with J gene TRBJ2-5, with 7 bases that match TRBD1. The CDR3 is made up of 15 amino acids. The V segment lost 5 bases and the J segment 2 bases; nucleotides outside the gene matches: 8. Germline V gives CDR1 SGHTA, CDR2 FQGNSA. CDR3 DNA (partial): TGTGCCAGCAGCCGGGGACAGACCGCTCAAGAGACC. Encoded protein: CASSRGQTAQET. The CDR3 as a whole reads CASSRGQTAQETQYF.

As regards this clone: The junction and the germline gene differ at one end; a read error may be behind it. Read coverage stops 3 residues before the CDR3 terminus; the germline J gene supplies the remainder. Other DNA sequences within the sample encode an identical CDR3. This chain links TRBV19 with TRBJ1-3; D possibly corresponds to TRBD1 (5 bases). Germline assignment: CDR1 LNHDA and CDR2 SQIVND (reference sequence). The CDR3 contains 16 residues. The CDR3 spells CASRLGFKGSGNTIYF. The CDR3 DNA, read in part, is TGTGCCAGTAGACTCGGCTTTAAGGGGTCCGGAAACACG.

The CDR3 reads CASSYHSGQGSRNEQFF. The sequenced part of the CDR3 DNA is TGTGCCAGCAGTTACCACTCGGGACAGGGGTCCCGCAATGAG. The chain employs TRBV6-2 or TRBV6-3 and TRBJ2-1; TRBD1 matches at 10 bases. Read sequence stops 3 residues before the CDR3 end, and the germline J gene provides the missing end. Germline values: CDR1 MNHEY, CDR2 SVGEGT. The CDR3 runs to 17 residues. Losses at the gene ends were 2 bases for V and 6 bases for J; bases not matched to a gene: 10.

The covered CDR3 bases are TGCAGCGGAAAAACTAGCGGGGGGGCCCCAGATACG. This gives the protein CSGKTSGGAPDT. The entire CDR3 sequence reads CSGKTSGGAPDTQYF. This chain connects TRBV29-1 to TRBJ2-3; 13 bases are shared with TRBD2. The sequenced fragment ends 3 residues before the CDR3 boundary, so the rest is inferred from the germline J gene. The CDR3 totals 15 residues. Germline CDR1 SQVTM, CDR2 ANQGSEA. Losses at the gene ends were 7 bases for V and 4 bases for J; bases not matched to a gene: 8.

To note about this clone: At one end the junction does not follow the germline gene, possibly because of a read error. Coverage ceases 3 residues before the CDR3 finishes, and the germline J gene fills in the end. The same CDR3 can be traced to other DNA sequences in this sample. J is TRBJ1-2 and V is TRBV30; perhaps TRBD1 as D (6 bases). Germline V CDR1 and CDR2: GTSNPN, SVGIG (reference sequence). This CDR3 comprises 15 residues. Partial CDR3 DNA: TGTGCCTGGAGTGTAAGGACCCAGGGGTCGGATGGG. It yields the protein CAWSVRTQGSDG. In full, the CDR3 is CAWSVRTQGSDGYTF.

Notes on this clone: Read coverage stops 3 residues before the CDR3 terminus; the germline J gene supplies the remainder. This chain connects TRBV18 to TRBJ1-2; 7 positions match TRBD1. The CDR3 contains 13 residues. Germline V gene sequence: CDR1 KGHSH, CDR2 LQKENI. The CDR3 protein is CASSPGQDYDYTF. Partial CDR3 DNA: TGTGCCAGCTCCCCCGGACAGGACTACGAC.

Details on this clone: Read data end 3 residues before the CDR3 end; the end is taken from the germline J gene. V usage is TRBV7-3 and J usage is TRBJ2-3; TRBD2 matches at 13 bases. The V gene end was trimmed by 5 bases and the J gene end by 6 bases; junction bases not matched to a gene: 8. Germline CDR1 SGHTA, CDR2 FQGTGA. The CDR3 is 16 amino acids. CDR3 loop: CASSRGLAGAYDTQYF. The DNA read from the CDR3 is TGTGCCAGCAGCCGTGGACTAGCGGGAGCGTACGATACG.

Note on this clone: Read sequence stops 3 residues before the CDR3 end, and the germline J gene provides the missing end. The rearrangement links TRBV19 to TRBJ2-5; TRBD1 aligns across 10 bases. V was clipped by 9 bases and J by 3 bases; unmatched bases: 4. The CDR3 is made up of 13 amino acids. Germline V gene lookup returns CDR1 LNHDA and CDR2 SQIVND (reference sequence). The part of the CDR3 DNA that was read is TGTGCCAGCACCGGGACAGGGGAAGAGACC. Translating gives CASTGTGEET. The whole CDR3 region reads CASTGTGEETQYF.

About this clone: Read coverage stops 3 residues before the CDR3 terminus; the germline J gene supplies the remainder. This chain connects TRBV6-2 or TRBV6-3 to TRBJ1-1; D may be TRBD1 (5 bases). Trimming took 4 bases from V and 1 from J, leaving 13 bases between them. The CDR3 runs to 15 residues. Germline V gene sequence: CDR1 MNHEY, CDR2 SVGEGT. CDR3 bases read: TGTGCCAGCAGTTCAAACCCGGGGGGGAACACTGAA. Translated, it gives CASSSNPGGNTE. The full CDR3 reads CASSSNPGGNTEAFF.

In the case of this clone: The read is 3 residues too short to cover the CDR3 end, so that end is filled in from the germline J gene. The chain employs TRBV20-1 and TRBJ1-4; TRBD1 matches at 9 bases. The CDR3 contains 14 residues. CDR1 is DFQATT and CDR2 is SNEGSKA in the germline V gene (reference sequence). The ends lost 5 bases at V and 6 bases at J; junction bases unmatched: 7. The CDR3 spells CSAGRRTGDEKLFF. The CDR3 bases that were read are TGCAGTGCTGGACGACGGACAGGGGATGAAAAA.

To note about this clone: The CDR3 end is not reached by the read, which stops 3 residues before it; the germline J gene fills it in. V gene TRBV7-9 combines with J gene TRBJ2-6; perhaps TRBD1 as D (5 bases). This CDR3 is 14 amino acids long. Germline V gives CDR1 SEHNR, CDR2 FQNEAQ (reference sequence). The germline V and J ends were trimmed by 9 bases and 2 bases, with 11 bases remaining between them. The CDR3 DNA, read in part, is TGTGCCAGTTCACAGGCGGCTGGGGCCAACGTC. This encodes CASSQAAGANV. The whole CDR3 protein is CASSQAAGANVLTF.

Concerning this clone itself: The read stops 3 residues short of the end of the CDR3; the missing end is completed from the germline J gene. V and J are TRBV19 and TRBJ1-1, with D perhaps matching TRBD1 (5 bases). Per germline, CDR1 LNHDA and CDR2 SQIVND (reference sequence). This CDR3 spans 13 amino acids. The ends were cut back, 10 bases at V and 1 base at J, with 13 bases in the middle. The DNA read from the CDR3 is TGTGCCACCGCCGACAGCGCGAACACTGAA. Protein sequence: CATADSANTE. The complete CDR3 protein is CATADSANTEAFF.

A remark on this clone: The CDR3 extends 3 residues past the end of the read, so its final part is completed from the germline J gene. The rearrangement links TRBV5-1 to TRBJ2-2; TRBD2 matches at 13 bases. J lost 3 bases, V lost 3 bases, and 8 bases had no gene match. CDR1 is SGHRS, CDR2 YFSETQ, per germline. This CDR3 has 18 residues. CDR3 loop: CASSSTLAGGPDTGELFF. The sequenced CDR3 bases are TGCGCCAGCAGCTCCACACTAGCGGGAGGGCCCGACACCGGGGAG.

The CDR3 protein is CASSQQSNEQFF. CDR3 DNA, as far as it was read: TGTGCCAGCTCACAACAGAGCAATGAG. This rearrangement joins TRBV18 to TRBJ2-1; D gene ambiguous. The read is 3 residues too short to cover the CDR3 end, so that end is filled in from the germline J gene. CDR1 is KGHSH and CDR2 is LQKENI in the germline V gene. Trimming left V 4 bases short and J 6 bases short, with 7 bases between. The CDR3 totals 12 residues.

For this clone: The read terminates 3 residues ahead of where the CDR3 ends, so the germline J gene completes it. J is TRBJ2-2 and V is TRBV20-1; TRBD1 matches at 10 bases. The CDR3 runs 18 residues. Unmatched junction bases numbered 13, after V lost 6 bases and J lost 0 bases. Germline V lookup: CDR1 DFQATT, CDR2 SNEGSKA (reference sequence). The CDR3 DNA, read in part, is TGCAGTGCCGAACGGAGGGACAGGGGACACGCGAACACCGGGGAG. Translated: CSAERRDRGHANTGE. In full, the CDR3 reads CSAERRDRGHANTGELFF.

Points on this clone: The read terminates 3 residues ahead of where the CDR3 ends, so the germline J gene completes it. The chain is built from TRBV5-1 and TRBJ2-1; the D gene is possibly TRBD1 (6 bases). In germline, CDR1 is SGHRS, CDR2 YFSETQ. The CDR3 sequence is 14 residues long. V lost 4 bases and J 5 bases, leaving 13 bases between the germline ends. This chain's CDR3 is CASSLDRIDNEQFF. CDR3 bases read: TGCGCCAGCAGCCTCGACAGGATCGACAATGAG.

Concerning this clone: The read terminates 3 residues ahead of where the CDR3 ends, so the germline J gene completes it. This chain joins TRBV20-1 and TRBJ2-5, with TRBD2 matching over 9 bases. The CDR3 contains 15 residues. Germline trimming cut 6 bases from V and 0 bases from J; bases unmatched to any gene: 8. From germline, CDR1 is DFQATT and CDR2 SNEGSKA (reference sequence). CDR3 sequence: CSAGGLAGNQETQYF. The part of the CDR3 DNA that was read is TGCAGTGCGGGTGGGCTAGCGGGGAACCAAGAGACC.

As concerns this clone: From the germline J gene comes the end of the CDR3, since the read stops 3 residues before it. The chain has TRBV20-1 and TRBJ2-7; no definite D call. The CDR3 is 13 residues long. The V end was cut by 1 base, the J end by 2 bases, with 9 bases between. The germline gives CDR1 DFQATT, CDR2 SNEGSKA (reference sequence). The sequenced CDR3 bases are TGCAGTGCTAGAGTCAAAGCCACCTACGAG. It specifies CSARVKATYE. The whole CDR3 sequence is CSARVKATYEQYF.

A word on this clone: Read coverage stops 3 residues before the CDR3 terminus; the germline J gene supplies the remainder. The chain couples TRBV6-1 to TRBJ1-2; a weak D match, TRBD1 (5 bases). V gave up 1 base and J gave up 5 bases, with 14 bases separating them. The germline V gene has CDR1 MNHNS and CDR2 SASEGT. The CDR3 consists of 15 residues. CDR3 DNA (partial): TGTGCCAGCAGTGAAGGTCCCAGGGTTGGTTATGGC. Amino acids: CASSEGPRVGYG. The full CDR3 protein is CASSEGPRVGYGYTF.

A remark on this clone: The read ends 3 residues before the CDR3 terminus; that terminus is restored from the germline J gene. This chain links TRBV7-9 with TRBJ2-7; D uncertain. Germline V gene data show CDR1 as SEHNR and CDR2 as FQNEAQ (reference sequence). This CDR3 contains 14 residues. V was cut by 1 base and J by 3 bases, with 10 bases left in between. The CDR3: CASSLVDTNYEQYF. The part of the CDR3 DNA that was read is TGTGCCAGCAGCTTAGTAGACACAAACTACGAG. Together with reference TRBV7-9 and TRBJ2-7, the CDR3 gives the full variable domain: DTGVSQNPRHKITKRGQNVTFRCDPISEHNRLYWYRQTLGQGPEFLTYFQNEAQLEKSRLLSDRFSAERPKGSFSTLEIQRTEQGDSAMYLCASSLVDTNYEQYFGPGTRLTVT.